These T cell receptor beta chains were read from a single sample in a study of blood T cells in healthy people across ages. TCRdb redid the calling of the 5' RACE reads with MiXCR, one entry per CDR3 protein. Among about a million distinct CDR3 sequences listed, under 40% were seen once. The source material was blood. These receptors all stem from a man aged 18 to 30 in good health. The CDR3 runs from the conserved cysteine through the conserved F or W. A D gene is named only where the DNA matches it firmly. A row's size may be missing; if present it is once, few, many or a size class.

clone_size j_call d_call v_call cdr3_length cdr3_aa cdr3_nt
NA TRBJ2-3 NA TRBV7-2 12 CASSMAVDTQYF TGTGCCAGCAGCATGGCGGTGGATACGCAGTATTTT
NA TRBJ2-1 NA TRBV5-1 14 CASSLTVFYNEQFF TGCGCCAGCAGCTTGACAGTCTTCTACAATGAGCAGTTCTTC
NA TRBJ1-6 TRBD1 TRBV20-1 17 CSASRPQGVISNSPLHF TGCAGTGCTAGCAGACCCCAGGGGGTGATTTCTAATTCACCCCTCCACTTT
NA TRBJ1-1 TRBD1 TRBV12-3/TRBV12-4 13 CASSLTGAPEAFF TGTGCCAGCAGTTTAACAGGGGCCCCAGAAGCTTTCTTT
NA TRBJ1-2 TRBD1 TRBV28 15 CASSEGLGGPYGYTF TGTGCCAGCAGTGAAGGTTTAGGGGGCCCATATGGCTACACCTTC
NA TRBJ2-7 TRBD2 TRBV4-3 16 CASSQEFGGGDFEQYF TGCGCCAGCAGCCAAGAATTTGGCGGGGGGGACTTCGAGCAGTACTTC
NA TRBJ2-5 NA TRBV7-6 12 CASSLIRETQYF TGTGCCAGCAGCTTAATCAGAGAGACCCAGTACTTC
few TRBJ2-3 NA TRBV5-1 17 CASSRPMIARGTDTQYF TGCGCCAGCAGCAGGCCGATGATAGCGAGGGGCACAGATACGCAGTATTTT
few TRBJ2-7 NA TRBV4-3 13 CASSQVESGEQYF TGCGCCAGCAGCCAAGTGGAATCCGGGGAGCAGTACTTC
NA TRBJ2-4 TRBD2 TRBV6-5 18 CASSYSKGGDRSKNIQYF TGTGCCAGCAGTTACTCGAAGGGAGGGGATCGGTCCAAAAACATTCAGTACTTC
NA TRBJ1-2 TRBD1 TRBV20-1 14 CSAAGTGSYYGYTF TGCAGTGCCGCCGGGACAGGGAGTTACTATGGCTACACCTTC
NA TRBJ1-5 NA TRBV20-1 13 CSARDSNNQPQHF TGCAGTGCTAGAGACAGCAACAATCAGCCCCAGCATTTT
NA TRBJ1-2 NA TRBV7-9 14 CASSSNSGSLGYTF TGTGCCAGCAGCTCAAACTCGGGATCCCTGGGCTACACCTTC
many TRBJ2-5 TRBD1 TRBV11-2 14 CASSHGTAQETQYF TGTGCCAGCAGCCACGGGACAGCCCAAGAGACCCAGTACTTC
NA TRBJ2-7 TRBD2 TRBV7-2 17 CASSLWGGEGLVDEQYF TGTGCCAGCAGCTTGTGGGGGGGAGAGGGTTTAGTCGACGAGCAGTACTTC
few TRBJ2-5 NA TRBV6-5 15 CASSTLDRAQETQYF TGTGCCAGCAGTACTCTAGACAGAGCTCAAGAGACCCAGTACTTC
NA TRBJ1-2 TRBD1 TRBV4-3 15 CASSQSDRGSYGYTF TGCGCCAGCAGCCAGTCCGACAGGGGTAGCTATGGCTACACCTTC
few TRBJ2-3 TRBD2 TRBV6-6 16 CASSWIGGGAPDTQYF TGTGCCAGCAGTTGGATCGGCGGGGGGGCTCCAGATACGCAGTATTTT
NA TRBJ1-2 TRBD1 TRBV10-3 13 CATAEGQTYGYTF TGTGCCACCGCCGAGGGACAGACCTATGGCTACACCTTC
many TRBJ2-3 NA TRBV12-3/TRBV12-4 10 CASSFKEQYF TGTGCCAGCAGTTTTAAGGAGCAGTATTTT
few TRBJ2-7 NA TRBV27 14 CASSFRDPSYEQYF TGTGCCAGCAGTTTTCGGGACCCCTCCTACGAGCAGTACTTC
NA TRBJ2-1 TRBD2 TRBV6-5 16 CASSLTSGTSYNEQFF TGTGCCAGCAGTCTTACTAGCGGTACTTCCTACAATGAGCAGTTCTTC
few TRBJ2-1 TRBD1 TRBV15 16 CATSRKDRGIVNEQFF TGTGCCACCAGCAGAAAAGACAGGGGGATAGTCAATGAGCAGTTCTTC
NA TRBJ1-6 TRBD1 TRBV20-1 15 CSARDGGQGASPLHF TGCAGTGCTAGAGATGGGGGACAGGGTGCTTCACCCCTCCACTTT
NA TRBJ1-5 NA TRBV5-6 14 CASSLWGGNQPQHF TGTGCCAGCAGCTTGTGGGGGGGCAATCAGCCCCAGCATTTT
many TRBJ2-3 NA TRBV12-3/TRBV12-4 12 CASSQSLDTQYF TGTGCCAGCAGCCAAAGTCTGGATACGCAGTATTTT
NA TRBJ2-4 NA TRBV13 14 CASSSEPQGTIQYF TGTGCCAGCAGCTCAGAACCTCAGGGTACCATTCAGTACTTC
few TRBJ2-7 TRBD1 TRBV20-1 15 CSANTGTGSYNEQYF TGCAGTGCCAACACCGGGACAGGCTCCTACAATGAGCAGTACTTC
NA TRBJ1-2 NA TRBV18 13 CASSRTGPDGYTF TGTGCCAGCTCACGAACAGGGCCAGATGGCTACACCTTC
NA TRBJ1-2 NA TRBV9 12 CASGGHVYGYTF TGTGCCAGCGGGGGGCATGTCTATGGCTACACCTTC
few TRBJ2-7 TRBD1 TRBV5-1 14 CASSLVEGTGEQYF TGCGCCAGCAGCTTGGTAGAGGGGACAGGCGAGCAGTACTTC
NA TRBJ2-3 TRBD2 TRBV5-1 16 CASGLDGTSGDDTQYF TGCGCCAGCGGACTAGACGGGACTAGCGGGGATGATACGCAGTATTTT
few TRBJ2-3 NA TRBV7-2 15 CASSLAPSRPDTQYF TGTGCCAGCAGCTTAGCCCCCAGTCGGCCAGATACGCAGTATTTT
NA TRBJ2-5 NA TRBV27 15 CASSSRQEIQETQYF TGTGCCAGCAGTTCCAGACAGGAGATCCAAGAGACCCAGTACTTC
few TRBJ1-2 TRBD1 TRBV4-2 17 CASSPAQGTGEINGYTF TGTGCCAGCAGCCCCGCCCAGGGGACAGGAGAGATTAATGGCTACACCTTC
NA TRBJ1-5 TRBD1 TRBV9 15 CASSVGGQGNQPQHF TGTGCCAGCAGCGTCGGGGGACAGGGGAATCAGCCCCAGCATTTT
NA TRBJ2-3 NA TRBV6-2/TRBV6-3 16 CASSYGDGSSTDTQYF TGTGCCAGCAGTTATGGGGACGGGTCTTCAACAGATACGCAGTATTTT
NA TRBJ1-1 NA TRBV3-1 16 CASSQDRPGWGTEAFF TGTGCCAGCAGCCAAGATCGCCCAGGGTGGGGAACTGAAGCTTTCTTT
NA TRBJ2-1 TRBD1 TRBV3-1 15 CASTYRGRGPGEQFF TGTGCCAGCACCTATCGCGGCAGGGGGCCCGGTGAGCAGTTCTTC
NA TRBJ2-7 NA TRBV6-2/TRBV6-3 13 CASRRTELGQQYF TGTGCCAGCAGGAGGACCGAGCTTGGCCAGCAGTACTTC
NA TRBJ2-3 NA TRBV2 13 CASRDSDTDTQYF TGTGCCAGCAGGGACAGCGACACAGATACGCAGTATTTT